The 18 T cell receptor beta chains below were found in one sample sequenced in a study of breast tumors, draining lymph nodes, adjacent tissues. TCRdb processed the multiplex PCR reads anew with MiXCR; each CDR3 protein has one entry. This table holds some 110,000 distinct CDR3 sequences, around 30% found once. The lymph nodes were axillary draining lymph nodes from breast cancer patients. The sequencing input was axillary lymph node tissue. The receptors shown here come from a female donor with breast cancer. Some clones in this sample may be carry-over from other donors' samples.

In this sample, this clonotype turned up many times. This rearrangement joins TRBV28 to TRBJ2-1; no firm D call. The V gene lost 5 bases and the J gene lost 6 bases, with 8 bases spanning the gap. The CDR3 runs to 12 residues. Germline V lookup: CDR1 MDHEN, CDR2 SYDVKM. In DNA, the CDR3 is TGTGCCAGCAGTCCGGAGACCAATGAGCAGTTCTTC. Translating it yields CASSPETNEQFF.

The J gene is TRBJ1-2, the V gene TRBV6-1; D ambiguous. V lost 6 bases to trimming and J lost 2 bases, with 16 bases between them. Germline V lookup: CDR1 MNHNS, CDR2 SASEGT. The CDR3 consists of 15 residues. CDR3 protein: CASRLGRTANYGYTF. CDR3 in DNA: TGTGCCAGCAGGCTAGGGCGGACGGCGAACTATGGCTACACCTTC.

The chain links TRBV9 to TRBJ1-5; perhaps TRBD1 as D (5 bases). In germline, CDR1 is SGDLS, CDR2 YYNGEE. This CDR3 spans 13 amino acids. The ends were cut back, 6 bases at V and 4 bases at J, with 11 bases in the middle. The CDR3 spells CASTRGGNQPQHF. In DNA, the CDR3 is TGTGCCAGCACTCGCGGGGGGAATCAGCCCCAGCATTTT. The complete variable domain, with remaining parts taken from reference TRBV9 and TRBJ1-5, reads DSGVTQTPKHLITATGQRVTLRCSPRSGDLSVYWYQQSLDQGLQFLIQYYNGEERAKGNILERFSAQQFPDLHSELNLSSLELGDSALYFCASTRGGNQPQHFGDGTRLSIL.

This clonotype has at least ten counts. A read error is possible here, since a much larger clone lies one base away. V and J are TRBV5-8 and TRBJ2-7, with unresolved D. Germline-derived CDR1 and CDR2 are SGHTS and YDEGEE. With 4 bases removed from V and 1 base from J, the gap between germline ends came to 12 bases. There are 14 residues in the CDR3. The CDR3 here is CASSKLGASYEQYF. CDR3 DNA sequence: TGTGCCAGCAGCAAATTGGGCGCATCCTACGAGCAGTACTTC.

In this sample, this clonotype turned up many times. This chain uses TRBV6-2 or TRBV6-3 with TRBJ2-7; the D gene is possibly TRBD2 (5 bases). Germline assignment: CDR1 MNHEY and CDR2 SVGEGT. Trimming cost V 5 bases and J 5 bases, with 10 bases left between them. This CDR3 comprises 12 residues. CDR3 sequence reads: CASSTGWNEQYF. The CDR3 nucleotides read TGTGCCAGCAGTACGGGATGGAACGAGCAGTACTTC.

This clonotype was recorded many times. The chain employs TRBV4-2 and TRBJ2-5, with 9 bases fitting TRBD2. The V and J ends lost 4 bases and 5 bases, in that order; junction bases with no gene match: 11. Germline V gives CDR1 LGHNA, CDR2 YNFKEQ. CDR3 length equals 16 residues. The DNA for the CDR3 is TGTGCCAGCAGCCGCGGTAGCGGGAGCGTCTGGGAGACCCAGTACTTC. Translating gives CASSRGSGSVWETQYF.

This clonotype was found many times. A much larger clone sits a single nucleotide away, making a read error possible. The chain is built from TRBV20-1 and TRBJ2-7, with D perhaps TRBD2 (6 bases). The V end was cut by 3 bases, the J end by 2 bases, with 17 bases between. In germline, CDR1 is DFQATT, CDR2 SNEGSKA (reference sequence). CDR3 length equals 15 residues. For the CDR3, the DNA is TGCAGTGCTAGCGGGAATTGGTGGGGGGCCTACGAGCAGTACTTC. Amino acids: CSASGNWWGAYEQYF.

Concerning this clonotype itself: One base away lies a much larger clone, so this may be a sequencing read error. The V call is TRBV5-1, the J call TRBJ2-4; TRBD1 or TRBD2 may be the D gene (5 bases each). With 4 bases removed from V and 8 bases from J, the gap between germline ends came to 16 bases. The CDR3 spans 14 residues. Germline assignment: CDR1 SGHRS and CDR2 YFSETQ. CDR3 sequence reads: CASSAGTDIDIQYF. The CDR3 region has the DNA TGCGCCAGCAGCGCCGGGACCGACATTGACATTCAGTACTTC.

This clonotype was found many times. The V and J genes are TRBV12-3 or TRBV12-4 and TRBJ2-7; 7 nucleotides match TRBD2. V was clipped by 3 bases and J by 2 bases; unmatched bases: 4. The CDR3 runs 14 residues. CDR3 in amino acids: CASSFGAGAYEQYF. CDR3 DNA: TGTGCCAGCAGTTTCGGGGCGGGGGCCTACGAGCAGTACTTC.

This clonotype was seen many times. J is TRBJ2-1 and V is TRBV7-9; D may match TRBD1 or TRBD2 (5 bases each). This CDR3 spans 20 amino acids. V lost 8 bases and J 4 bases, leaving 33 bases between the germline ends. Germline CDR1 is SEHNR and CDR2 is FQNEAQ (reference sequence). CDR3 amino acids: CASGPGWGSGTNLIYNEQFF. In DNA, the CDR3 is TGTGCCAGCGGACCCGGATGGGGGAGCGGAACTAACCTAATTTACAATGAGCAGTTCTTC.

This clonotype was counted many times. The chain uses TRBV6-5 and TRBJ1-2; TRBD1 is a possible D gene (5 bases). Germline V CDR1 and CDR2: MNHEY, SVGAGI. The V end lost 6 bases, the J end lost 1 base, and 9 bases lay between the germline ends. The length of the CDR3 is 13 residues. The DNA for the CDR3 is TGTGCCAGCAGGCCAGGGTATAACTATGGCTACACCTTC. Protein product: CASRPGYNYGYTF.

This clonotype has at least ten counts. V is TRBV5-5 and J is TRBJ2-1; D is undetermined. The CDR3 loop spans 15 amino acids. Germline CDR1 reads SGHKS; CDR2 reads YYEKEE (reference sequence). Trimming cost V 2 bases and J 1 base, with 10 bases left between them. CDR3 region: CASSLKSPSYNEQFF. DNA for the CDR3: TGTGCCAGCAGCTTAAAGTCCCCTTCCTACAATGAGCAGTTCTTC.

The chain recombines TRBV25-1 with TRBJ1-6; 7 positions match TRBD1. V was clipped by 4 bases and J by 6 bases; unmatched bases: 6. Germline V gives CDR1 MGHDK, CDR2 SYGVNS. The CDR3 totals 15 residues. The CDR3: CASSARDRSNSPLHF. CDR3 DNA sequence: TGTGCCAGCAGTGCCAGGGACAGAAGTAATTCACCCCTCCACTTT. Variable domain in full (rest from reference TRBV25-1 and TRBJ1-6): EADIYQTPRYLVIGTGKKITLECSQTMGHDKMYWYQQDPGMELHLIHYSYGVNSTEKGDLSSESTVSRIRTEHFPLTLESARPSHTSQYLCASSARDRSNSPLHFGNGTRLTVT.

This clonotype was seen at least ten times. The chain recombines TRBV7-2 with TRBJ2-7, with a tentative D call TRBD1 (5 bases). V was trimmed by 2 bases and J by 7 bases, leaving 12 bases between them. CDR3 length equals 13 residues. Germline-derived CDR1 and CDR2 are SGHTA and FQGNSA. The CDR3: CASSLRGGREQYF. The CDR3 bases are TGTGCCAGCAGCTTAAGGGGCGGTAGGGAGCAGTACTTC.

In this sample, this clonotype turned up many times. The chain recombines TRBV7-2 with TRBJ2-5; 10 positions match TRBD2. V shed 5 bases and J 4 bases; nucleotides not matched to a gene: 10. CDR1 and CDR2 from the germline V gene are SGHTA and FQGNSA. This CDR3 has 16 amino acids. CDR3 sequence: CASSRSLAGGAETQYF. The CDR3 region has the DNA TGTGCCAGCAGCCGCTCTTTAGCGGGGGGTGCAGAGACCCAGTACTTC.

J is TRBJ2-7 and V is TRBV12-3 or TRBV12-4, with TRBD1 matching over 9 bases. The CDR3 is 15 residues long. With 6 bases clipped from V and 5 bases from J, the junction kept 11 bases outside the gene matches. CDR3 region: CASSCPGTGIHEQYF. For the CDR3, the DNA is TGTGCCAGCAGCTGTCCCGGGACAGGGATCCACGAGCAGTACTTC.

The rearrangement links TRBV28 to TRBJ2-1; TRBD1 might be the D (5 bases). The V gene lost 5 bases and the J gene lost 3 bases, with 14 bases spanning the gap. This CDR3 is 15 amino acids long. Looked up from germline, CDR1 is MDHEN and CDR2 is SYDVKM. The CDR3 sequence is CASSPQDRHYNEQFF. The CDR3 region has the DNA TGTGCCAGCAGTCCTCAAGACAGACACTACAATGAGCAGTTCTTC.

This clonotype was detected once. The chain recombines TRBV29-1 with TRBJ2-7, with D unresolved. The CDR3 runs to 11 residues. Germline V lookup: CDR1 SQVTM, CDR2 ANQGSEA. V lost 4 bases, J lost 4 bases, and 8 bases lay in between. The chain's CDR3 is CSVGGWYEQYF. CDR3 bases: TGCAGCGTTGGCGGCTGGTACGAGCAGTACTTC.